This TCR beta chain was documented in a study of somatic mutations in cytotoxic T cells in rheumatoid arthritis. Data came from immunoSEQ multiplex PCR; TCRdb stores just in-frame clones and leaves some out. Of tens of thousands of clones in the sample, 86% are singletons; the top ten hold approximately 19%. CDR3 length: 16 residues. Germline values: CDR1 ENHRY, CDR2 SYGVKD. Trimming took 6 bases from V and 1 from J, leaving 19 bases between them. Isolating CD4+ and CD8+ cells involved positive magnetic bead selection on an AutoMACS. Their purity was then checked by flow cytometry. The chain carries TRBV10-3 and TRBJ2-7; D might be TRBD1 or TRBD2, each matching 6 bases. This sequence originates from a woman between 50 and 59 years old in good health. The sample consisted of CD8+ T cells sorted from blood. The DNA of the CDR3 is TGTGCCATCAGCGCGCCTACGGGGGCGGTATCCTACGAGCAGTACTTC. Protein product: CAISAPTGAVSYEQYF.